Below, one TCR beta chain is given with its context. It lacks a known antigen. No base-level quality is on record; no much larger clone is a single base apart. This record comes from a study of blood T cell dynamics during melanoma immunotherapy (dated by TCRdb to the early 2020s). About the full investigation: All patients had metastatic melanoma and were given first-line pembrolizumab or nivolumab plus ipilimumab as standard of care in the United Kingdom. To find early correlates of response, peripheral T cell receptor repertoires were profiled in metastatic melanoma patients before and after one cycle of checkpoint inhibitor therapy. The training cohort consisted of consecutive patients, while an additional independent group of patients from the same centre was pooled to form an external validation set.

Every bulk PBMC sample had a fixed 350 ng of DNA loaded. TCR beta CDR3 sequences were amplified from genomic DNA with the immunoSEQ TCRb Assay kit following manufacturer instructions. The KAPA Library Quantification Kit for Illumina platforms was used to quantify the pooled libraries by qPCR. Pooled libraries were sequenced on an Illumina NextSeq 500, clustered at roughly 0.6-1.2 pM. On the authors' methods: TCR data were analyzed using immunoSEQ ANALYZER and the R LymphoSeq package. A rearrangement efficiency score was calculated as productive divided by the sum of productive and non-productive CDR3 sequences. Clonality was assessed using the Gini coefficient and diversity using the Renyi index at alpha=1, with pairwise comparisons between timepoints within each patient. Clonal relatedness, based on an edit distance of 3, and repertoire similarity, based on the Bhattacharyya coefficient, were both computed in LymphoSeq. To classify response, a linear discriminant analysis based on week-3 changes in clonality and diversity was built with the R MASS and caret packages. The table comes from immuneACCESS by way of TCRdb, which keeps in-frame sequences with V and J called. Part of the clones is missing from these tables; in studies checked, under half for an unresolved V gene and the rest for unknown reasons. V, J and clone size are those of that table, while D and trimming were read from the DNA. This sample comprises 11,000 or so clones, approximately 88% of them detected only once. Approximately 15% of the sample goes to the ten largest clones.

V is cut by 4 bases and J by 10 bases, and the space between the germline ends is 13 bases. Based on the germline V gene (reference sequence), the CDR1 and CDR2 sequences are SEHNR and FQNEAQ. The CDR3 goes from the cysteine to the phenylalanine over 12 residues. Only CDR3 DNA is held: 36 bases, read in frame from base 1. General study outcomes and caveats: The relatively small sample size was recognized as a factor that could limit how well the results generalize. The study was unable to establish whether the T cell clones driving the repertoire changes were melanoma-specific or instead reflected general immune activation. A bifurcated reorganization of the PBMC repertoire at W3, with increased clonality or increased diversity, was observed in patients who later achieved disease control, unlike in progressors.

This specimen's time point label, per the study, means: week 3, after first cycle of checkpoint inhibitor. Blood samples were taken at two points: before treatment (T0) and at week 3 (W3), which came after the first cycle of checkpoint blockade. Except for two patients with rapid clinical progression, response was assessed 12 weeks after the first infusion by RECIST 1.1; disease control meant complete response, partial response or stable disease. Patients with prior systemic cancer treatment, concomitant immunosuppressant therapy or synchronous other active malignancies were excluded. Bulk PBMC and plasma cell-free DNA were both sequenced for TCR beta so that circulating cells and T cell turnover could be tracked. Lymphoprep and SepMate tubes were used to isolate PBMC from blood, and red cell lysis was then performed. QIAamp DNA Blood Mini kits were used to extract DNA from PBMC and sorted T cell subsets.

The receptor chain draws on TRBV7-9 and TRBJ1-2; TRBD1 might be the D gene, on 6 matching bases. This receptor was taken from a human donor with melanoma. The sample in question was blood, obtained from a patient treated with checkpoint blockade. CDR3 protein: CASSSAGALYTF. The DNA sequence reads TGTGCCAGCAGCTCAGCAGGGGCCCTCTACACCTTC.